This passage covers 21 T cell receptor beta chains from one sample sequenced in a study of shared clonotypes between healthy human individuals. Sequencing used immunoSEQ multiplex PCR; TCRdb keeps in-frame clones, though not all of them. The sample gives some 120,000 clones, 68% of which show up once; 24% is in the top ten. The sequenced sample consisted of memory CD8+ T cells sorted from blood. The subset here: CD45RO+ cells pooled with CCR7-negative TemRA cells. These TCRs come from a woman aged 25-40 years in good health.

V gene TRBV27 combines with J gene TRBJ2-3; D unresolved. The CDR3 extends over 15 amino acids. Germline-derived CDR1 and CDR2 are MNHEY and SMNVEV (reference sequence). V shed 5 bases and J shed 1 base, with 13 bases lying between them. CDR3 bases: TGTGCCAGCAGTCCCCCTCCCCATGGCACAGATACGCAGTATTTT. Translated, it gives CASSPPPHGTDTQYF.

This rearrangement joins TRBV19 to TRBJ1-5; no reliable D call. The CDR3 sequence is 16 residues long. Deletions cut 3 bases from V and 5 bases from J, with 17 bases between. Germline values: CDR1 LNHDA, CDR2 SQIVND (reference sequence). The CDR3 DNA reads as TGTGCCAGTAGTATGAGGGATTGGTATTTCCATCAGCCCCAGCATTTT. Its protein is CASSMRDWYFHQPQHF.

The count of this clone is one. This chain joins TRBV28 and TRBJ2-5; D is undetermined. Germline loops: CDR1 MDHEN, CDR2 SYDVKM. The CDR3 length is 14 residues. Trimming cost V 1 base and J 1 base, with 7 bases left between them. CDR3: CASSLYQFQETQYF. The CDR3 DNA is TGTGCCAGCAGTTTATACCAGTTCCAAGAGACCCAGTACTTC.

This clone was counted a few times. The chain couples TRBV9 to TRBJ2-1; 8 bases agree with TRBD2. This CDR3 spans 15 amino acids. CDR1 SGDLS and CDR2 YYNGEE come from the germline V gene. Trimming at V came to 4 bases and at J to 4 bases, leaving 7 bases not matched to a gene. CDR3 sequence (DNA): TGTGCCAGCAGCCCCCCCGAGCGGGGGTACAATGAGCAGTTCTTC. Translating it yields CASSPPERGYNEQFF.

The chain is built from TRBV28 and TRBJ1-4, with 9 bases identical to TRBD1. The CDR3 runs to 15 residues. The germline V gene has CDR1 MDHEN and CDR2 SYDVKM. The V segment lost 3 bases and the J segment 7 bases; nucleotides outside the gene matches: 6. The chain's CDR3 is CASSFPTGGSEKLFF. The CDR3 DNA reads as TGTGCCAGCAGTTTCCCGACAGGGGGAAGTGAAAAACTGTTTTTT.

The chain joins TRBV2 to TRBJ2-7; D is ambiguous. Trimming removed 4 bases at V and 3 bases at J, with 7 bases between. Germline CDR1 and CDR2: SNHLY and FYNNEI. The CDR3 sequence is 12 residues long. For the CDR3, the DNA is TGTGCCAGCAGTGTTAGAGACTACGAGCAGTACTTC. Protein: CASSVRDYEQYF.

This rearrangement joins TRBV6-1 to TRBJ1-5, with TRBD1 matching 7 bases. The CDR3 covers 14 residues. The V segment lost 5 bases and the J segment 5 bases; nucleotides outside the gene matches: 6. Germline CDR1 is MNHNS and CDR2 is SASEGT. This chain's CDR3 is CASSSDRVYQPQHF. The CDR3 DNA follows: TGTGCCAGCAGTTCCGACAGGGTCTATCAGCCCCAGCATTTT.

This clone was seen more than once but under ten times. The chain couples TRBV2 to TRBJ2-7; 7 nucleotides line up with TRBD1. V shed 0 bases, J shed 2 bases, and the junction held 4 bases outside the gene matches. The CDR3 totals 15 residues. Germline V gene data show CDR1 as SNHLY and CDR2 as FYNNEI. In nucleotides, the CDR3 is TGTGCCAGCAGTGAAGCAGGGGGCGTCCCCTACGAGCAGTACTTC. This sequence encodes CASSEAGGVPYEQYF.

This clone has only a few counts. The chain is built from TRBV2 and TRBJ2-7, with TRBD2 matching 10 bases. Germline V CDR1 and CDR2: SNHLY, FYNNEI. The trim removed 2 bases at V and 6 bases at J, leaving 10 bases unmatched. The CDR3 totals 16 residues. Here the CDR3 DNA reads TGTGCCAGCAGTGAACAGCTAGCGGGAGTTCTTCCCGAGCAGTACTTC. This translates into CASSEQLAGVLPEQYF.

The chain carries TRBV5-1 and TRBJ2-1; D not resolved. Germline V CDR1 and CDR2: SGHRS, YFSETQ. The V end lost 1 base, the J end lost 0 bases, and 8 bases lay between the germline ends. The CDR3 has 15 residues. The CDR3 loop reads CASSLSSASYNEQFF. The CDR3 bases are TGCGCCAGCAGCTTGTCAAGTGCCTCCTACAATGAGCAGTTCTTC. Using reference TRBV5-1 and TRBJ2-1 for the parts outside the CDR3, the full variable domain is KAGVTQTPRYLIKTRGQQVTLSCSPISGHRSVSWYQQTPGQGLQFLFEYFSETQRNKGNFPGRFSGRQFSNSRSEMNVSTLELGDSALYLCASSLSSASYNEQFFGPGTRLTVL.

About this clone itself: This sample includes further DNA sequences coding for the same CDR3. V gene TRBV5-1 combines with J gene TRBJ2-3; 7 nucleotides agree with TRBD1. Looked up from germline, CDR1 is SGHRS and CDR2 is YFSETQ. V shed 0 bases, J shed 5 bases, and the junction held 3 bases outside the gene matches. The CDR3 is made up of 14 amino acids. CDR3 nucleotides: TGCGCCAGCAGCTTGGGGACAGGCGGAGATACGCAGTATTTT. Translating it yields CASSLGTGGDTQYF. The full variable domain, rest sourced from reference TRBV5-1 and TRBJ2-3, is KAGVTQTPRYLIKTRGQQVTLSCSPISGHRSVSWYQQTPGQGLQFLFEYFSETQRNKGNFPGRFSGRQFSNSRSEMNVSTLELGDSALYLCASSLGTGGDTQYFGPGTRLTVL.

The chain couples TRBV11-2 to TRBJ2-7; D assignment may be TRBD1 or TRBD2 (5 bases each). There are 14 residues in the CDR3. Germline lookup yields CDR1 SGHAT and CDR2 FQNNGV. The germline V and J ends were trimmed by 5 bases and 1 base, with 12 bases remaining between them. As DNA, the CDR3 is TGTGCCAGCAGCCAACGGGACCTTTCCTACGAGCAGTACTTC. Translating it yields CASSQRDLSYEQYF.

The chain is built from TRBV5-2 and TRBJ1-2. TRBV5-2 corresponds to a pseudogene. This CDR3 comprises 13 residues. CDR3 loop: CASSPGGFYGYTF. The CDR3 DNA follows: TGTGCCAGCAGCCCCGGTGGCTTCTATGGCTACACCTTC.

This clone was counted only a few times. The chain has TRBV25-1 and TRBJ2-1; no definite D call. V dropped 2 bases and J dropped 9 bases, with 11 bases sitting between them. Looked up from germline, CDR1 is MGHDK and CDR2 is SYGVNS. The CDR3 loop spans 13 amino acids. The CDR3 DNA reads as TGTGCCAGCAGTGAACTCGAGACTCCTGAGCAGTTCTTC. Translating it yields CASSELETPEQFF.

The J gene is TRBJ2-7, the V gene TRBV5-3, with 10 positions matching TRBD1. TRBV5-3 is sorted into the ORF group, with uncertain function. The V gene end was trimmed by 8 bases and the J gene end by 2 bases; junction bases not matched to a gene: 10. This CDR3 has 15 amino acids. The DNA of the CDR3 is TGTGCCAGCAGCCAAGTCGGGACAGGGGCCTACGAGCAGTACTTC. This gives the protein CASSQVGTGAYEQYF.

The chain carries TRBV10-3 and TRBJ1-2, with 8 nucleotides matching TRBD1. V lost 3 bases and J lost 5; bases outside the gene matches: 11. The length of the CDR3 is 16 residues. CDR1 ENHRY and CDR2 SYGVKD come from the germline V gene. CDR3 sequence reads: CAISDRETGDWYGYTF. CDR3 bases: TGTGCCATCAGTGACCGGGAGACAGGGGATTGGTATGGCTACACCTTC.

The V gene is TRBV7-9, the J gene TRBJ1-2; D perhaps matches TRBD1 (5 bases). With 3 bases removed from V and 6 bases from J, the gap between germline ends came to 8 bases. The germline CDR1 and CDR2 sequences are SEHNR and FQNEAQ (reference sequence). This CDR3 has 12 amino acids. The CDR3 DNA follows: TGTGCCAGCAGCTTCGACAGCGATGGCTACACCTTC. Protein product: CASSFDSDGYTF.

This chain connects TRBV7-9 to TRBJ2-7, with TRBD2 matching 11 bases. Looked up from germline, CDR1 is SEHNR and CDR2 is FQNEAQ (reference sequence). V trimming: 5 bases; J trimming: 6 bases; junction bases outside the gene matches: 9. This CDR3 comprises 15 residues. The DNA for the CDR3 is TGTGCCAGCAGCCTGACTAGCGGGATTTCGGGCGAGCAGTACTTC. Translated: CASSLTSGISGEQYF.

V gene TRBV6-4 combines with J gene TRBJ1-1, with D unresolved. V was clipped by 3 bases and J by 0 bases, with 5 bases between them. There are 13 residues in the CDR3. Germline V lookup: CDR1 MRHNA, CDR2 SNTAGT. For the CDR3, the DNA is TGTGCCAGCAGTGAATCCATGAACACTGAAGCTTTCTTT. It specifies CASSESMNTEAFF.

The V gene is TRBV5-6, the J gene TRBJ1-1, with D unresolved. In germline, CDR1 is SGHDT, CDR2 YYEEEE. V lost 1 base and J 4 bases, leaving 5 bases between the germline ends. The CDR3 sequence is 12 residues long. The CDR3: CASSLSATEAFF. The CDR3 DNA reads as TGTGCCAGCAGCTTGTCTGCCACTGAAGCTTTCTTT. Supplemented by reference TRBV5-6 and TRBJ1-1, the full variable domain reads DAGVTQSPTHLIKTRGQQVTLRCSPKSGHDTVSWYQQALGQGPQFIFQYYEEEERQRGNFPDRFSGHQFPNYSSELNVNALLLGDSALYLCASSLSATEAFFGQGTRLTVV.

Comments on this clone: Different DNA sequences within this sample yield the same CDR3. Here the CDR3 reads CASSPRQGTYEQYF. As DNA, the CDR3 is TGTGCCAGCTCACCTCGACAGGGTACTTACGAGCAGTACTTC. The gene calls are TRBV18 and TRBJ2-7, with 7 bases that match TRBD1. The ends lost 3 bases at V and 4 bases at J; junction bases unmatched: 6. The CDR3 is made up of 14 amino acids. Germline V CDR1 and CDR2: KGHSH, LQKENI.